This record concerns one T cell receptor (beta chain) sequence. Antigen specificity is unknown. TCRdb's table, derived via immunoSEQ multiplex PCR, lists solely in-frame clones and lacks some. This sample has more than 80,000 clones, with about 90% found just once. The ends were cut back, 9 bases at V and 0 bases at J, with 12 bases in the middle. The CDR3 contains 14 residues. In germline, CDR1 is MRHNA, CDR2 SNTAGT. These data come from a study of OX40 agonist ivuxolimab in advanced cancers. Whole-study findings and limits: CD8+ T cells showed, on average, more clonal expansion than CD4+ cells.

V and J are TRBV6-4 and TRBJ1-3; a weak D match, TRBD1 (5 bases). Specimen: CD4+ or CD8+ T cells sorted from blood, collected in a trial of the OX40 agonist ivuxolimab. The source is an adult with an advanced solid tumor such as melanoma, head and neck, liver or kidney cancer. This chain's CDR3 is CARGGDLSGNTIYF. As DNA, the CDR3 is TGTGCCAGGGGAGGGGACCTCTCTGGAAACACCATATATTTT.